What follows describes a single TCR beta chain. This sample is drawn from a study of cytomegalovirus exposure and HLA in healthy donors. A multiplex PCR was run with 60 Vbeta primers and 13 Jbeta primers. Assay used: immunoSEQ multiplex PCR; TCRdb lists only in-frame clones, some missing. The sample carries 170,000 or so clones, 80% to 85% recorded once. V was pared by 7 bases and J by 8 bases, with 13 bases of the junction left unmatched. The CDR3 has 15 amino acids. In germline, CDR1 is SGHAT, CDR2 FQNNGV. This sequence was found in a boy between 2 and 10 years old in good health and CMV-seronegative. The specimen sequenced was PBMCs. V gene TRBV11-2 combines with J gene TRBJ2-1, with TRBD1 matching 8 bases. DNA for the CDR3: TGTGCCAGCACGTCCCTCGACAGGGGATTACATGAGCAGTTCTTC. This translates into CASTSLDRGLHEQFF.